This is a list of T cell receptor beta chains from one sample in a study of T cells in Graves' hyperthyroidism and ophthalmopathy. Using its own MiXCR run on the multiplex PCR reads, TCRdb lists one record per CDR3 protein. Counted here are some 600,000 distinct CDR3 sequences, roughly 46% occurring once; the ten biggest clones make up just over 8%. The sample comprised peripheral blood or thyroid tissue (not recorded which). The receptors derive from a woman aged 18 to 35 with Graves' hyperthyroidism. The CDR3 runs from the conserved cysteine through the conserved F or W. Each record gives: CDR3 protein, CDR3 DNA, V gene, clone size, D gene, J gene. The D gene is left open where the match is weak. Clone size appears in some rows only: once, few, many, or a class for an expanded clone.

CDR3 protein: CASRKRESGNEQFF; CDR3 DNA: TGTGCCAGCAGGAAGCGGGAGTCAGGCAATGAGCAGTTTTTT; V gene: TRBV2; clone size: -; D gene: TRBD2; J gene: TRBJ2-2
CDR3 protein: CASRGSQVGNTIYF; CDR3 DNA: TGTGCCAGCAGGGGTTCCCAGGTTGGAAACACCATATATTTT; V gene: TRBV14; clone size: few; D gene: -; J gene: TRBJ1-3
CDR3 protein: CASNPTFSNQPQHF; CDR3 DNA: TGTGCCAGCAATCCAACATTTAGCAATCAGCCCCAGCATTTT; V gene: TRBV6-1; clone size: -; D gene: -; J gene: TRBJ1-5
CDR3 protein: CSVTSGSSYEQYF; CDR3 DNA: TGCAGCGTTACTAGCGGGAGCTCCTACGAGCAGTACTTC; V gene: TRBV29-1; clone size: -; D gene: TRBD2; J gene: TRBJ2-7
CDR3 protein: CASSSDRGQGGYTF; CDR3 DNA: TGTGCCAGCAGCAGCGACAGGGGGCAAGGTGGCTACACCTTC; V gene: TRBV7-2; clone size: many; D gene: TRBD1; J gene: TRBJ1-2
CDR3 protein: CASSTTQGGETQYF; CDR3 DNA: TGTGCCAGCAGCACCACACAGGGTGGAGAGACCCAGTACTTC; V gene: TRBV9; clone size: many; D gene: -; J gene: TRBJ2-5
CDR3 protein: CASSLAGSSTF; CDR3 DNA: TGTGCCAGCAGCCTCGCGGGGTCCTCCACCTTC; V gene: TRBV9; clone size: -; D gene: -; J gene: TRBJ1-2
CDR3 protein: CASSVLVLAGELSF; CDR3 DNA: TGTGCCAGCAGCGTACTAGTTCTCGCCGGGGAGCTGTCTTTT; V gene: TRBV9; clone size: -; D gene: -; J gene: TRBJ2-2
CDR3 protein: CSVGQLGNEQFF; CDR3 DNA: TGCAGCGTGGGACAGCTAGGGAATGAGCAGTTCTTC; V gene: TRBV29-1; clone size: -; D gene: TRBD1; J gene: TRBJ2-1
CDR3 protein: CASSVAGVNTIYF; CDR3 DNA: TGTGCCAGCAGTGTAGCGGGAGTAAACACCATATATTTT; V gene: TRBV2; clone size: -; D gene: -; J gene: TRBJ1-3
CDR3 protein: CATSTDRGNTIYF; CDR3 DNA: TGTGCCACCAGCACCGACAGGGGTAACACCATATATTTT; V gene: TRBV15; clone size: -; D gene: TRBD1; J gene: TRBJ1-3
CDR3 protein: CSARDRGGAEFSHF; CDR3 DNA: TGCAGTGCTAGAGATCGGGGAGGGGCTGAATTTTCGCATTTT; V gene: TRBV20-1; clone size: -; D gene: -; J gene: TRBJ1-5
CDR3 protein: CAISSDPGQGGLYYGYTF; CDR3 DNA: TGTGCCATCAGTAGTGACCCGGGACAGGGGGGACTCTACTATGGCTACACCTTC; V gene: TRBV10-3; clone size: -; D gene: TRBD1; J gene: TRBJ1-2
CDR3 protein: CASSQVGDTEAFF; CDR3 DNA: TGTGCCAGCAGCCAAGTGGGGGACACTGAAGCTTTCTTT; V gene: TRBV7-3; clone size: -; D gene: -; J gene: TRBJ1-1
CDR3 protein: CSAMPQGRRTSRYGYTF; CDR3 DNA: TGCAGTGCTATGCCCCAAGGAAGAAGGACGTCTCGCTATGGCTACACCTTC; V gene: TRBV20-1; clone size: -; D gene: -; J gene: TRBJ1-2
CDR3 protein: CSVEDRETAYEQYF; CDR3 DNA: TGCAGCGTTGAAGATCGGGAGACAGCCTACGAGCAGTACTTC; V gene: TRBV29-1; clone size: -; D gene: -; J gene: TRBJ2-7
CDR3 protein: CASTGTGWSPLHF; CDR3 DNA: TGTGCCAGCACCGGGACAGGGTGGTCACCCCTCCACTTT; V gene: TRBV2; clone size: -; D gene: TRBD1; J gene: TRBJ1-6
CDR3 protein: CASRQGAHGNTIYF; CDR3 DNA: TGTGCCAGCAGGCAGGGGGCTCACGGAAACACCATATATTTT; V gene: TRBV25-1; clone size: many; D gene: TRBD1; J gene: TRBJ1-3
CDR3 protein: CSVRTAANTGELFF; CDR3 DNA: TGCAGCGTTCGGACAGCAGCGAACACCGGGGAGCTGTTTTTT; V gene: TRBV29-1; clone size: -; D gene: -; J gene: TRBJ2-2
CDR3 protein: CASSVAGTGNSYEQYF; CDR3 DNA: TGTGCCAGCAGCGTAGCTGGGACAGGGAACTCCTACGAGCAGTACTTC; V gene: TRBV9; clone size: few; D gene: TRBD1; J gene: TRBJ2-7